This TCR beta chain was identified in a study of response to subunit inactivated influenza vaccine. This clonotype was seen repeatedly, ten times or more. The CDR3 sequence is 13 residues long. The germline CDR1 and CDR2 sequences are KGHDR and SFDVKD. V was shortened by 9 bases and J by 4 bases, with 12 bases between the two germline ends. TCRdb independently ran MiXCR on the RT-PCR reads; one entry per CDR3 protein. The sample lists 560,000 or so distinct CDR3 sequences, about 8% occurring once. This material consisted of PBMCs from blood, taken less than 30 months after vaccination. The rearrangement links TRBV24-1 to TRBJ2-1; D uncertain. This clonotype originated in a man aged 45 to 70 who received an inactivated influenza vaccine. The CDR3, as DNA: TGTGCCACCGCGGACGGGCAATACAATGAGCAGTTCTTC. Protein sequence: CATADGQYNEQFF.